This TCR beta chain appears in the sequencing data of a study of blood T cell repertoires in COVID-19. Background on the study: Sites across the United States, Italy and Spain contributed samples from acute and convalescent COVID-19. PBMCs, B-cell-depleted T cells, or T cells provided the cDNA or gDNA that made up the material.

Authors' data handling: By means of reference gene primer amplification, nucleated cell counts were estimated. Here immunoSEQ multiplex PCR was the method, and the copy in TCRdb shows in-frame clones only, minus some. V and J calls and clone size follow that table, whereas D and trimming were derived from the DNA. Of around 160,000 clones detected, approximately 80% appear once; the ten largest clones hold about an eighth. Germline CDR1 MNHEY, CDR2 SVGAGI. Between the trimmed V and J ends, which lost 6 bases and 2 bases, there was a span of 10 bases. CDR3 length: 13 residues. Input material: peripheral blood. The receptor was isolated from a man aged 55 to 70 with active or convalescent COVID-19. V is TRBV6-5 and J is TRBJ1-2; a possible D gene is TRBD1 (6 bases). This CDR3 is CASRLDRNYGYTF. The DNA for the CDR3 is TGTGCCAGCAGACTTGACAGGAACTATGGCTACACCTTC.